The clone carrying this T cell receptor beta chain has just a few counts. Researchers ran the PCR with 60 Vbeta and 13 Jbeta primers. Produced via immunoSEQ multiplex PCR; TCRdb's table is partial and in-frame only. The sample lists about 96,000 clones, approximately 75% occurring once. Donors were ostensibly healthy at sampling, although undocumented immune exposures were probable. The data originate from a study of cytomegalovirus exposure and HLA in healthy donors. This CDR3 comprises 13 residues. The V segment lost 6 bases and the J segment 10 bases; nucleotides outside the gene matches: 6. Germline assignment: CDR1 LNHDA and CDR2 SQIVND (reference sequence).

This TCR was sampled from a female donor in good health and CMV-seropositive. The source material was PBMCs. The chain combines TRBV19 with TRBJ1-1, with 12 bases matching TRBD1. The CDR3 region has the DNA TGTGCCAGTAGACACCGGGACAGGGGGCTAGCTTTCTTT. It specifies CASRHRDRGLAFF.